The clone carrying this T cell receptor beta chain came up a few times. Its antigen is unknown. These data come from a study of beta chain features in type 1 diabetes. V shed 5 bases, J shed 5 bases, and the junction held 8 bases outside the gene matches. The germline V gene encodes CDR1 MNHEY and CDR2 SMNVEV (reference sequence). The CDR3 is made up of 16 amino acids. Regarding the study as a whole: PCR might favor shorter templates, but any such skew would affect patients and controls equally. The question left open here concerned HLA type influencing TCRB rearrangement.

What was sequenced were expressed TCRB transcripts, since all of the isolated RNA had been reverse transcribed. Sequencing used immunoSEQ multiplex PCR; TCRdb keeps in-frame clones, though not all of them. The table includes under 450,000 clones, around 15% detected once. Averaging about 0.12 L, one heparinised blood draw came from each individual donor. Sorting based on CD45RO/CCR7/CD25/CD127/CD95/CD27 separated CD4+ naive, central memory, regulatory and stem cell-like memory cells. The sample taken for sequencing was naive CD4+ T cells from blood. This TCR was recovered from a woman aged 18-29 years in good health. This chain uses TRBV27 with TRBJ2-7, with TRBD2 matching over 14 bases. CDR3 sequence: CASSPWTSGRIHEQYF. The CDR3 DNA follows: TGTGCCAGCAGTCCCTGGACTAGCGGGAGGATCCACGAGCAGTACTTC.